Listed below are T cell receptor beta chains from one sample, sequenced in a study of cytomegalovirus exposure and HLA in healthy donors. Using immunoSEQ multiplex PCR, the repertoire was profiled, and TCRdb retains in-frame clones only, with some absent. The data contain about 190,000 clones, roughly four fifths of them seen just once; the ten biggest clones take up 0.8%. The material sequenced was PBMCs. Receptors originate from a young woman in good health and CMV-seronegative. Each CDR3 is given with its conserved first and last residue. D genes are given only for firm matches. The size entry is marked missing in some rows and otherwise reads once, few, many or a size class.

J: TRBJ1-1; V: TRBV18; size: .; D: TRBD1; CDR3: CASCIDREDEAFF; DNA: TGTGCCAGCTGTATAGACAGGGAGGACGAAGCTTTCTTT
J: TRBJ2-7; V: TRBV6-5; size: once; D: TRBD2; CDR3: CASSYSSGRVEQYF; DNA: TGTGCCAGCAGTTACTCGAGCGGGAGGGTTGAGCAGTACTTC
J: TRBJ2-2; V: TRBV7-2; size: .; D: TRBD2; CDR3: CASSPGGTGELFF; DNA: TGTGCCAGCAGTCCCGGGGGGACCGGGGAGCTGTTTTTT
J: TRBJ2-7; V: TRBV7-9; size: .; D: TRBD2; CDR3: CASSQWTSGSREQYF; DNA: TGTGCCAGCAGCCAATGGACTAGCGGGAGCCGGGAGCAGTACTTC
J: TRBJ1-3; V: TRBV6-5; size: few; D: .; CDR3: CASSYSADRTGNTIYF; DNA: TGTGCCAGCAGTTACTCGGCTGACAGGACTGGAAACACCATATATTTT
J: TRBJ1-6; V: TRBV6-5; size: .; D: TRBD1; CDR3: CASSPGQGPLHF; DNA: TGTGCCAGCAGCCCGGGACAGGGCCCCCTCCACTTT
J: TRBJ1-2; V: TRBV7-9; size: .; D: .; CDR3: CASSSFKPNSYGYTF; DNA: TGTGCCAGCAGCTCGTTTAAGCCCAACTCCTATGGCTACACCTTC
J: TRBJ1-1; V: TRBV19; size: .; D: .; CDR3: CASNGGMNTEAFF; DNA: TGTGCCAGTAACGGAGGGATGAACACTGAAGCTTTCTTT
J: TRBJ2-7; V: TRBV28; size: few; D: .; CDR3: CASSPGIHEQYF; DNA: TGTGCCAGCAGCCCAGGGATCCACGAGCAGTACTTC
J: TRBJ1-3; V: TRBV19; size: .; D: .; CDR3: CASTHLGQPNSGNTIYF; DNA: TGTGCCAGTACCCACCTAGGACAGCCCAACTCTGGAAACACCATATATTTT
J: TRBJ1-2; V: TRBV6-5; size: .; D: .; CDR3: CASSYRRLGGYTF; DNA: TGTGCCAGCAGTTACCGGAGGCTCGGAGGCTACACCTTC
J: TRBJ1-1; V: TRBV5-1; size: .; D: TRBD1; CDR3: CASSRKTGNEVNTEAFF; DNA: TGCGCCAGCAGCCGAAAGACAGGGAACGAGGTGAACACTGAAGCTTTCTTT
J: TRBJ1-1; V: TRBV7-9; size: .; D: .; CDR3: CASSRGQPNTEAFF; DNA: TGTGCCAGCAGCAGAGGACAGCCGAACACTGAAGCTTTCTTT
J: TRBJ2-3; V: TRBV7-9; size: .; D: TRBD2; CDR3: CASSLRTSRHTDTQYF; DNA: TGTGCCAGCAGCCTCCGGACTAGCAGGCACACAGATACGCAGTATTTT
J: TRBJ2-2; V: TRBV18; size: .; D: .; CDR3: CASSPLVTGVTGELFF; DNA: TGTGCCAGCTCACCACTCGTAACGGGGGTGACCGGGGAGCTGTTTTTT
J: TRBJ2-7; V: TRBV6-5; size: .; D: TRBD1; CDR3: CASSFDRGYYEQYF; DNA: TGTGCCAGCAGTTTTGACAGGGGTTACTACGAGCAGTACTTC
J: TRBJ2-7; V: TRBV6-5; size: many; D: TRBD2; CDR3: CASRAGREEQYF; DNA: TGTGCCAGCAGGGCAGGGAGGGAAGAGCAGTACTTC
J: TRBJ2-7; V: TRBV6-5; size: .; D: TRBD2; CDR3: CASSYSGLAGVDKQYF; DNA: TGTGCCAGCAGTTACTCGGGACTAGCGGGAGTAGACAAGCAGTACTTC
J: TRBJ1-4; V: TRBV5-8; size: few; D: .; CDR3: CASSLVYTGFQKLFF; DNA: TGTGCCAGCAGCTTGGTATATACAGGGTTTCAAAAACTGTTTTTT
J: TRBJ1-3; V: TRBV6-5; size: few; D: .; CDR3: CASTTGHSGNTIYF; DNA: TGTGCCAGCACCACAGGGCACTCTGGAAACACCATATATTTT
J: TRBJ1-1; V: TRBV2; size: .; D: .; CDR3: CASSGDRTQRAFF; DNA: TGTGCCAGCAGCGGAGACCGCACTCAACGGGCTTTCTTT
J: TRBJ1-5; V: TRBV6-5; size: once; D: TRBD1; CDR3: CASSLTGINSNQPQHF; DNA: TGTGCCAGCAGTTTGACAGGGATCAATAGCAATCAGCCCCAGCATTTT
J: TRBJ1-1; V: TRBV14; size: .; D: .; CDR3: CASSLQGYTEAFF; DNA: TGTGCCAGCAGCCTCCAGGGGTACACTGAAGCTTTCTTT
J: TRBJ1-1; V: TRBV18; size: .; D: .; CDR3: CASSSGQTNTEAFF; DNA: TGTGCCAGCTCATCCGGACAGACGAACACTGAAGCTTTCTTT
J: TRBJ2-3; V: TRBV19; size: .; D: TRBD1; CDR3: CASRPGQDHDTQYF; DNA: TGTGCCAGCAGACCGGGACAGGACCACGATACGCAGTATTTT
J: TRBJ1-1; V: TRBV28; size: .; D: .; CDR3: CASSLRTALNTEAFF; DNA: TGTGCCAGCAGTTTACGGACAGCCTTGAACACTGAAGCTTTCTTT
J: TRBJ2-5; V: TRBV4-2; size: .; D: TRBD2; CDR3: CASSQSGRDETQYF; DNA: TGTGCCAGCAGCCAAAGCGGGAGGGATGAGACCCAGTACTTC
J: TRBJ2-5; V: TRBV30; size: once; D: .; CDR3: CAWAGSGTQYF; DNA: TGTGCCTGGGCAGGATCCGGGACTCAGTACTTC
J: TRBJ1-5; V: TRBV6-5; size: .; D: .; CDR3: CASRRTGNQPQHF; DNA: TGTGCCAGCAGACGGACGGGGAATCAGCCCCAGCATTTT
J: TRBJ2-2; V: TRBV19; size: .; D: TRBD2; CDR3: CASSFQGLAGMGTGELFF; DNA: TGTGCCAGTAGTTTCCAAGGACTAGCGGGAATGGGCACCGGGGAGCTGTTTTTT
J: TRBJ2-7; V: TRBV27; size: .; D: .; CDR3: CASSFVGGGSYEQYF; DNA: TGTGCCAGCAGTTTTGTGGGAGGAGGGTCCTACGAGCAGTACTTC
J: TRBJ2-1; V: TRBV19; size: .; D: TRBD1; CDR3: CASSVRDRGYNEQFF; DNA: TGTGCCAGTAGTGTCCGGGACAGGGGGTACAATGAGCAGTTCTTC
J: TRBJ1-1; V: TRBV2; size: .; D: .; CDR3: CASTETGNTEAFF; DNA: TGTGCCAGCACCGAAACAGGGAACACTGAAGCTTTCTTT
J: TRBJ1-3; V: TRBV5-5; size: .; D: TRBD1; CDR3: CASSGTGAGNTIYF; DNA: TGTGCCAGCAGCGGGACAGGCGCGGGAAACACCATATATTTT
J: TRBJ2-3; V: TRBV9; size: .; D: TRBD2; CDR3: CASSSQAGGPFGDTQYF; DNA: TGTGCCAGCAGCTCACAAGCGGGAGGGCCGTTCGGAGATACGCAGTATTTT
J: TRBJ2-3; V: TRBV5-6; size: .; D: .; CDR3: CASSLGGGVTDTQYF; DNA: TGTGCCAGCAGCTTGGGTGGCGGGGTGACAGATACGCAGTATTTT
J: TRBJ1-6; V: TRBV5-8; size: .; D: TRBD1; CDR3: CASSLEQGVFSPLHF; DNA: TGTGCCAGCAGCTTGGAACAGGGGGTGTTTTCACCCCTCCACTTT
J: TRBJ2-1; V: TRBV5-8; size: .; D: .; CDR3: CASGSGIIYNEQFF; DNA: TGTGCCAGCGGATCAGGGATTATCTACAATGAGCAGTTCTTC
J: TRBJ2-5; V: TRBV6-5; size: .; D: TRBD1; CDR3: CASSPTGEGTQYF; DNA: TGTGCCAGCAGCCCAACAGGGGAAGGGACCCAGTACTTC
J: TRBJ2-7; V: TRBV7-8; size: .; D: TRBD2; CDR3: CASSLGSAGGPHEQYF; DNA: TGTGCCAGCAGCTTAGGCAGCGCGGGGGGGCCCCACGAGCAGTACTTC
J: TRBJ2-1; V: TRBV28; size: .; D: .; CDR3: CASRNSHGEQFF; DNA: TGTGCCAGCAGAAACAGCCATGGTGAGCAGTTCTTC
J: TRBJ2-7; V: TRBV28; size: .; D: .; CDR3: CASSFTLRDTASYEQYF; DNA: TGTGCCAGCAGTTTCACTCTCCGGGACACGGCCTCCTACGAGCAGTACTTC
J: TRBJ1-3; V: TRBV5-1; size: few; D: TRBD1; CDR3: CASSLGDRERSGNTIYF; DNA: TGCGCCAGCAGCTTGGGGGACAGGGAACGATCGGGAAACACCATATATTTT
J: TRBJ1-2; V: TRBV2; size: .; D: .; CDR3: CASREDSGPTYGYTF; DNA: TGTGCCAGCAGGGAGGACAGTGGCCCGACCTATGGCTACACCTTC
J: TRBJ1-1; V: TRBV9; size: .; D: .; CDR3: CASSVVDMNTEAFF; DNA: TGTGCCAGCAGCGTAGTAGATATGAACACTGAAGCTTTCTTT
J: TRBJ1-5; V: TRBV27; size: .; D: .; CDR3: CASSFTGVGRPQHF; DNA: TGTGCCAGCAGTTTCACCGGGGTTGGTCGGCCCCAGCATTTT
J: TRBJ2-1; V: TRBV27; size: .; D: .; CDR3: CASSKVPQVSHNEQFF; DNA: TGTGCCAGCAGTAAAGTCCCCCAGGTATCCCACAATGAGCAGTTCTTC
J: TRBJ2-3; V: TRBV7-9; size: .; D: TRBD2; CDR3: CASRAGGTDTQYF; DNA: TGTGCCAGCAGGGCGGGAGGGACAGATACGCAGTATTTT
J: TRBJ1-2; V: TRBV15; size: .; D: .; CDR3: CATRRTAAWGYTF; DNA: TGTGCCACCAGGAGGACAGCTGCATGGGGCTACACCTTC
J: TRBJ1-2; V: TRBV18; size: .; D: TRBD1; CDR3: CASTGTGNYGYTF; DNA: TGTGCCAGCACCGGGACAGGGAACTATGGCTACACCTTC
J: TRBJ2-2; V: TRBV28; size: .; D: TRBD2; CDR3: CASRAGGTNTGELFF; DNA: TGTGCCAGCAGGGCGGGAGGTACCAACACCGGGGAGCTGTTTTTT
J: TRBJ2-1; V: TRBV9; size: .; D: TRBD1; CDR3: CASSVGQGAWEQFF; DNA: TGTGCCAGCAGCGTGGGACAGGGGGCCTGGGAGCAGTTCTTC
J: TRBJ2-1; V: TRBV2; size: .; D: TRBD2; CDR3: CASSMGLANNEQFF; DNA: TGTGCCAGCAGTATGGGACTAGCCAACAATGAGCAGTTCTTC
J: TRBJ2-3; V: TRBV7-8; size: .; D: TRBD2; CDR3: CASSLPVGLAGGDTQYF; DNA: TGTGCCAGCAGCTTACCGGTAGGACTAGCGGGGGGAGATACGCAGTATTTT
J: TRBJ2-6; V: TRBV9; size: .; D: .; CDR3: CASSAVSGANVLTF; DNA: TGTGCCAGCAGCGCAGTCTCTGGGGCCAACGTCCTGACTTTC
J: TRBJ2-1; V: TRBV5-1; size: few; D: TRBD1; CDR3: CASSPRGQGVDEQFF; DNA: TGCGCCAGCAGCCCGCGGGGACAGGGCGTCGATGAGCAGTTCTTC
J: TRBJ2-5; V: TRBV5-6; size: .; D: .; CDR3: CASNPQGQETQYF; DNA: TGTGCCAGCAACCCGCAGGGGCAAGAGACCCAGTACTTC
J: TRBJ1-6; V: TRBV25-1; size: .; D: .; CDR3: CASSEYHTNSPLHF; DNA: TGTGCCAGCAGTGAATATCACACGAATTCACCCCTCCACTTT
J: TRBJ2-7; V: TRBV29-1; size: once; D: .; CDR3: CSVGHPSSYEQYF; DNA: TGCAGCGTTGGACACCCAAGCTCCTACGAGCAGTACTTC
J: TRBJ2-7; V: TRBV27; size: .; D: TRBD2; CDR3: CASGPSGRAPYEQYF; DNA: TGTGCCAGCGGTCCTAGCGGGAGGGCCCCCTACGAGCAGTACTTC